A single sample gave rise to the 26 T cell receptor beta chains below, sequenced in a study of blood T cell repertoires in COVID-19 (dated by TCRdb to 2020 to 2022). The method was the immunoSEQ multiplex PCR assay. In TCRdb, the immuneACCESS table is reduced to in-frame sequences with V and J assigned. These tables do not hold every clone; where another copy was compared, an unresolved V gene accounts for under half, and the others remain unexplained. The sample table contains fewer than 300,000 clones; only one count was recorded for roughly 92% of them. The ten most abundant clones make up about 2.2% of the sample. Specimen: peripheral blood. The receptors stem from a woman in her twenties or thirties with COVID-19, enrolled during active disease.

The V gene is TRBV6-5, the J gene TRBJ1-5; perhaps TRBD1 as D (6 bases). The germline V and J ends were trimmed by 2 bases and 5 bases, with 10 bases remaining between them. The germline V gene has CDR1 MNHEY and CDR2 SVGAGI. The CDR3 loop spans 14 amino acids. CDR3 region: CASSYRAGDQPQHF. The CDR3 DNA is TGTGCCAGCAGTTACCGGGCAGGGGATCAGCCCCAGCATTTT.

The rearrangement links TRBV6-1 to TRBJ2-3; 7 bases match TRBD2. Looked up from germline, CDR1 is MNHNS and CDR2 is SASEGT. The trim removed 0 bases at V and 0 bases at J, leaving 6 bases unmatched. CDR3 length: 17 amino acids. The CDR3 coding sequence is TGTGCCAGCAGTGAAGCCCTGGGAGCGGGGAGCACAGATACGCAGTATTTT. Translated, it gives CASSEALGAGSTDTQYF.

This clone was counted a few times. The V and J genes are TRBV7-2 and TRBJ2-2; D is ambiguous. This CDR3 comprises 17 residues. Per germline, CDR1 SGHTA and CDR2 FQGNSA. The V and J ends lost 2 bases and 6 bases respectively, with 19 bases between them. The CDR3 DNA reads TGTGCCAGCAGCTTATTCTCTTCTCCCTCACTCTCCGGGGAGCTGTTTTTT. Encoded protein: CASSLFSSPSLSGELFF.

This sequence joins TRBV30 and TRBJ1-3; D gene ambiguous. Germline V gene data show CDR1 as GTSNPN and CDR2 as SVGIG (reference sequence). The CDR3 totals 15 residues. With 0 bases removed from V and 0 bases from J, the gap between germline ends came to 9 bases. DNA of the CDR3: TGTGCCTGGAGTGTAGGAGGTAGCTCTGGAAACACCATATATTTT. It yields the protein CAWSVGGSSGNTIYF.

CDR3 loop: CASRGTSGINTGELFF. Written as DNA, the CDR3 is TGTGCCAGCAGGGGGACTAGCGGGATAAACACCGGGGAGCTGTTTTTT. The J gene is TRBJ2-2, the V gene TRBV7-2; 13 bases fit TRBD2. V was clipped by 6 bases and J by 2 bases; unmatched bases: 3. The germline V gene has CDR1 SGHTA and CDR2 FQGNSA. The CDR3 consists of 16 residues.

The rearrangement uses TRBV5-5 and TRBJ2-1, with D possibly matching TRBD2 (6 bases). CDR1 and CDR2 from the germline V gene are SGHKS and YYEKEE (reference sequence). V shed 7 bases and J shed 9 bases, with 8 bases lying between them. The CDR3 is 10 amino acids. The DNA for the CDR3 is TGTGCCAGCCGGGAGCGTGAGCAGTTCTTC. Translating gives CASREREQFF.

The rearrangement uses TRBV13 and TRBJ2-1; 11 bases map to TRBD2. The CDR3 spans 15 residues. Trimming removed 4 bases from V and 6 bases from J; junction bases left unmatched: 5. Per the germline V gene, CDR1 is PRHDT and CDR2 is FYEKMQ (reference sequence). This CDR3 is CASSSRLAGSNEQFF. The CDR3, as DNA: TGTGCCAGCAGCTCGAGACTAGCGGGGAGCAATGAGCAGTTCTTC.

The chain employs TRBV3-1 (or the pseudogene TRBV3-2) and TRBJ2-1, with a possible D match to TRBD1 (6 bases). The germline CDR1 and CDR2 sequences are LGHDT and YNNKEL (reference sequence). The V and J ends lost 1 base and 7 bases respectively, with 11 bases between them. This CDR3 is built from 14 residues. This CDR3 reads CASSQGNRENEQFF. In DNA, the CDR3 is TGTGCCAGCAGCCAAGGTAACAGGGAAAATGAGCAGTTCTTC.

This rearrangement joins TRBV30 to TRBJ1-1; 7 nucleotides match TRBD1. The ends lost 3 bases at V and 10 bases at J; junction bases unmatched: 14. The CDR3 runs to 14 residues. CDR1 is GTSNPN and CDR2 is SVGIG in the germline V gene (reference sequence). The CDR3 loop reads CAWSRDSSLLGAFF. The CDR3 DNA is TGTGCCTGGAGCCGGGACAGCTCGTTATTAGGAGCTTTCTTT.

In this sample, this clone turned up a few times. CDR3 sequence (DNA): TGTGCCAGCAGCTTGATGTCTAGCGGGAGTCGGACCGGGGAGCTGTTTTTT. Amino acids: CASSLMSSGSRTGELFF. The rearrangement joins TRBV5-4 to TRBJ2-2; 10 bases are shared with TRBD2. The ends lost 1 base at V and 5 bases at J; junction bases unmatched: 8. CDR1 is SGHNT, CDR2 YYREEE, per germline (reference sequence). The CDR3 totals 17 residues. The full variable domain, rest sourced from reference TRBV5-4 and TRBJ2-2, is ETGVTQSPTHLIKTRGQQVTLRCSSQSGHNTVSWYQQALGQGPQFIFQYYREEENGRGNFPPRFSGLQFPNYSSELNVNALELDDSALYLCASSLMSSGSRTGELFFGEGSRLTVL.

The V and J genes are TRBV6-5 and TRBJ2-7; 7 nucleotides line up with TRBD1. The CDR3 extends over 13 amino acids. With 4 bases clipped from V and 3 bases from J, the junction kept 3 bases outside the gene matches. CDR1 MNHEY and CDR2 SVGAGI come from the germline V gene. CDR3 loop: CASSFAGGYEQYF. CDR3 bases: TGTGCCAGCAGTTTTGCAGGGGGCTACGAGCAGTACTTC.

This clone occurred once. The rearrangement joins TRBV6-6 to TRBJ2-7, with TRBD1 identical over 12 bases. J gave up 7 bases and V 6 bases, and 10 bases lay outside the gene matches. This CDR3 contains 15 residues. Per the germline V gene, CDR1 is MNHNY and CDR2 is SVGAGI (reference sequence). The CDR3 DNA reads TGTGCCAGCAGAACTGGGGGACAGGGGGCGGGGGAGCAGTACTTC. It specifies CASRTGGQGAGEQYF.

V gene TRBV5-4 combines with J gene TRBJ1-6, with D possibly matching TRBD1 (5 bases). The germline gives CDR1 SGHNT, CDR2 YYREEE (reference sequence). V dropped 4 bases and J dropped 7 bases, with 18 bases sitting between them. This CDR3 comprises 16 residues. The CDR3 coding sequence is TGTGCCAGCAGCACCCGGACAACCTCGACGAATTCACCCCTCCACTTT. This sequence encodes CASSTRTTSTNSPLHF.

The chain uses TRBV4-2 and TRBJ1-2; 9 nucleotides match TRBD1. J lost 7 bases, V lost 0 bases, and 6 bases had no gene match. CDR1 and CDR2 (germline): LGHNA, YNFKEQ. The CDR3 spans 15 residues. CDR3 sequence reads: CASSQDGTGKGGYTF. In DNA form, the CDR3 reads TGTGCCAGCAGCCAAGACGGGACAGGGAAGGGTGGCTACACCTTC.

The sample holds a few counts of this clone. A junction end diverges from the germline sequence, so it may reflect a read error. As DNA, the CDR3 is TGCAGCGTTGCGTTTGAGACAGGCCCCCGTGGGGATTTT. This gives the protein CSVAFETGPRGDF. The chain links TRBV29-1 to TRBJ2-3, with D perhaps TRBD1 (6 bases). The CDR3 totals 13 residues. Germline V gene sequence: CDR1 SQVTM, CDR2 ANQGSEA.

On this clone itself: Other DNA sequences in this sample translate to the same CDR3. CDR3 in DNA: TGTGCTAGTGGTTTGGTACTAGCGGGGTTTACCGGGGAGCTGTTTTTT. Its protein product is CASGLVLAGFTGELFF. This chain connects TRBV12-5 to TRBJ2-2; the match to TRBD2 covers 10 bases. V gave up 0 bases and J gave up 5 bases; unmatched junction bases: 3. The germline V gene encodes CDR1 LGHNT and CDR2 FRNRAP. CDR3 size: 16 residues.

The chain recombines TRBV6-5 with TRBJ2-1; a weak D match, TRBD2 (6 bases). The CDR3 has 13 residues. V lost 5 bases and J 10 bases, leaving 15 bases between the germline ends. Germline lookup yields CDR1 MNHEY and CDR2 SVGAGI. The CDR3 nucleotides are TGTGCCAGCAGTCCCTCTACGGGGAGGGAGCAGTTCTTC. Protein sequence: CASSPSTGREQFF.

V is TRBV30 and J is TRBJ1-1; TRBD1 is a possible D gene (6 bases). The CDR3 spans 13 residues. CDR1 is GTSNPN and CDR2 is SVGIG in the germline V gene (reference sequence). V was shortened by 4 bases and J by 4 bases, with 13 bases between the two germline ends. DNA of the CDR3: TGTGCCTGGAACAGGGTGTCCGGCACTGAAGCTTTCTTT. Amino acids: CAWNRVSGTEAFF. Combining the CDR3 with reference TRBV30 and TRBJ1-1 gives the whole variable domain SQTIHQWPATLVQPVGSPLSLECTVEGTSNPNLYWYRQAAGRGLQLLFYSVGIGQISSEVPQNLSASRPQDRQFILSSKKLLLSDSGFYLCAWNRVSGTEAFFGQGTRLTVV.

The V call is TRBV27, the J call TRBJ2-1; 10 bases line up with TRBD1. The J segment lost 3 bases and the V segment lost 4 bases, leaving 9 bases of the junction unmatched. CDR3 length: 17 amino acids. CDR1 and CDR2 (germline): MNHEY, SMNVEV (reference sequence). The CDR3 sequence: CASSSSGTGVNYNEQFF. The CDR3 DNA sequence: TGTGCCAGCAGTTCCTCGGGGACAGGGGTTAACTACAATGAGCAGTTCTTC.

V is TRBV5-4 and J is TRBJ1-2; TRBD1 agrees at 11 bases. CDR1 and CDR2 from the germline V gene are SGHNT and YYREEE (reference sequence). The CDR3 runs to 16 residues. The V gene end was trimmed by 3 bases and the J gene end by 5 bases; junction bases not matched to a gene: 9. The CDR3 reads CASSSPGQGAGYGYTF. CDR3 DNA: TGTGCCAGCAGCTCGCCCGGACAGGGGGCTGGGTATGGCTACACCTTC.

This clone was counted once. This sequence joins TRBV28 and TRBJ1-4, with a tentative D call TRBD1 (5 bases). Germline CDR1 reads MDHEN; CDR2 reads SYDVKM. V was clipped by 7 bases and J by 6 bases, with 21 bases between them. The CDR3 totals 16 residues. DNA of the CDR3: TGTGCCAGCACCGGGACTCTAAGTGGCTTCTATGAAAAACTGTTTTTT. Protein sequence: CASTGTLSGFYEKLFF. The full variable domain, in which reference TRBV28 and TRBJ1-4 provide the parts outside the CDR3, is DVKVTQSSRYLVKRTGEKVFLECVQDMDHENMFWYRQDPGLGLRLIYFSYDVKMKEKGDIPEGYSVSREKKERFSLILESASTNQTSMYLCASTGTLSGFYEKLFFGSGTQLSVL.

This clone occurred once. This chain joins TRBV5-1 and TRBJ1-2; the D gene is possibly TRBD1 (6 bases). Germline CDR1 reads SGHRS; CDR2 reads YFSETQ. Deletions cut 0 bases from V and 6 bases from J, with 12 bases between. The length of the CDR3 is 14 residues. CDR3 nucleotides: TGCGCCAGCAGCTTGGGCGGTCAGGGGAATGGCTACACCTTC. Translated, it gives CASSLGGQGNGYTF.

The chain has TRBV27 and TRBJ1-6, with D perhaps matching TRBD1 (5 bases). In germline, CDR1 is MNHEY, CDR2 SMNVEV (reference sequence). V dropped 5 bases and J dropped 7 bases, with 12 bases sitting between them. This CDR3 has 14 amino acids. Here the CDR3 DNA reads TGTGCCAGCAGTCCTCTGGGGGGGAATTCACCCCTCCACTTT. It specifies CASSPLGGNSPLHF.

In nucleotides, the CDR3 is TGTGCCATCAGGGGGGCAGGATTGGAAGGCTACACCTTC. This codes for CAIRGAGLEGYTF. The chain is built from TRBV10-3 and TRBJ1-2; TRBD1 might be the D (6 bases). The germline V gene encodes CDR1 ENHRY and CDR2 SYGVKD. CDR3 length equals 13 residues. Trimming left V 6 bases short and J 8 bases short, with 16 bases between.

V usage is TRBV7-9 and J usage is TRBJ1-4, with 10 positions matching TRBD1. V shed 6 bases, J shed 7 bases, and the junction held 11 bases outside the gene matches. CDR3 size: 16 residues. CDR1 SEHNR and CDR2 FQNEAQ come from the germline V gene (reference sequence). The CDR3 here is CASSPSGTGVVEKLFF. Written as DNA, the CDR3 is TGTGCCAGCAGTCCCTCCGGGACAGGGGTTGTTGAAAAACTGTTTTTT.

V and J are TRBV28 and TRBJ1-2; tentative D call: TRBD1 (6 bases). Germline CDR1 MDHEN, CDR2 SYDVKM. This CDR3 is built from 14 residues. V lost 3 bases, J lost 4 bases, and 12 bases lay in between. The CDR3, as DNA: TGTGCCAGCAGTTTCCCAGGGGAGGGCTATGGCTACACCTTC. Amino acid sequence: CASSFPGEGYGYTF.